The entry below gives a single TCR beta chain sequence along with its context. The antigen is unknown. This record belongs to a study of cytomegalovirus exposure and HLA in healthy donors. Findings and limits, study-wide: One variant, a missense change in DCLRE1C, was linked in a later analysis to TCR beta V- and J-gene trimming.

PCR employed 60 Vbeta and 13 Jbeta primers. The table came from immunoSEQ multiplex PCR; TCRdb's copy has only in-frame clones and leaves some out. This sample has 170,000 or so clones, with 80% found just once. Germline values: CDR1 SGDLS, CDR2 YYNGEE. The CDR3 has 15 residues. V was trimmed by 4 bases and J by 4 bases, leaving 17 bases between them. The sequence was collected from a boy younger than 18 in good health and CMV-seronegative. The chain carries TRBV9 and TRBJ1-2; no clear D. Source material: PBMCs. CDR3 protein: CASSPQESRSYGYTF. DNA of the CDR3: TGTGCCAGCAGCCCCCAGGAATCCCGCAGCTATGGCTACACCTTC.